The clone carrying this T cell receptor beta chain was seen many times. This sample is drawn from a study of blood T cell repertoires in COVID-19. Looking at the study overall: COVID-19 samples collected from the United States, Italy and Spain covered acute and convalescent phases.

CDR1 is SEHNR and CDR2 is FQNEAQ in the germline V gene (reference sequence). Deletions cut 1 base from V and 6 bases from J, with 13 bases between. There are 16 residues in the CDR3. Sequenced by immunoSEQ multiplex PCR; TCRdb stores in-frame clones only, minus some. The sample consists of approximately 130,000 clones, around 83% of them appearing once. This clonotype was obtained from a man aged 25-45 years who had recovered from COVID-19. Sequencing was carried out using PBMCs or T cells enriched from blood (not recorded which). The chain carries TRBV7-9 and TRBJ1-6, with D possibly matching TRBD1 (5 bases). The CDR3: CASSLVGADRNSPLHF. CDR3 nucleotide sequence: TGTGCCAGCAGCTTAGTAGGGGCTGACCGTAATTCACCCCTCCACTTT.